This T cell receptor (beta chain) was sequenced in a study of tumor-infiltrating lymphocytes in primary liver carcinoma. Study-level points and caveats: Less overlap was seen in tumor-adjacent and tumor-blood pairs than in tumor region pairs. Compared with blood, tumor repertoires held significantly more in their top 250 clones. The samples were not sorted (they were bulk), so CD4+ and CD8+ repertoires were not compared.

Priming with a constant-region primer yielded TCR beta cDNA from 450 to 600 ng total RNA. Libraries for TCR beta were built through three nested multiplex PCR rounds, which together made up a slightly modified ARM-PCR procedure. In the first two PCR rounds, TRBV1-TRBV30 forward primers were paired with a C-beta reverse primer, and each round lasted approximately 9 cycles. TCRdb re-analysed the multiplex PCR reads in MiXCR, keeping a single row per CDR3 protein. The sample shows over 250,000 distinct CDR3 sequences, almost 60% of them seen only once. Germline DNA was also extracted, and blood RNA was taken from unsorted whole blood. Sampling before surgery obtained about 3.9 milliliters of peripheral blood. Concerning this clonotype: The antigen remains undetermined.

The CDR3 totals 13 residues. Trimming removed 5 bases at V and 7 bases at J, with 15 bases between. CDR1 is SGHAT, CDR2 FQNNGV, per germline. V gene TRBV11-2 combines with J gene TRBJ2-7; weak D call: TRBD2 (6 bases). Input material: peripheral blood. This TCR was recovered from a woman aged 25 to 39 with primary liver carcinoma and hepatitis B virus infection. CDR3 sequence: CASSQDGGREQYF. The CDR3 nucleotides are TGTGCCAGCAGCCAGGACGGGGGTCGGGAGCAGTACTTC. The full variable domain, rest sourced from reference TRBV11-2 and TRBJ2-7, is EAGVAQSPRYKIIEKRQSVAFWCNPISGHATLYWYQQILGQGPKLLIQFQNNGVVDDSQLPKDRFSAERLKGVDSTLKIQPAKLEDSAVYLCASSQDGGREQYFGPGTRLTVT.